This T cell receptor (beta chain) was recovered during a study of blood T cell repertoires in COVID-19. Looking at the study overall: Acute and convalescent COVID-19 samples came from the United States, Italy and Spain. The cDNA or gDNA used as material had been derived from T cells, B-cell-depleted T cells, or PBMCs.

As processed by the authors: The assay estimated nucleated cells by amplifying reference gene primers. Some clones are missing from TCRdb's copy, which holds only in-frame ones; the method was immunoSEQ multiplex PCR. V and J calls and clone size come straight from that table; D and trimming were deduced from the DNA. The profile shows about 290,000 clones, 80% to 90% of them singletons. Trimming pared 2 bases from V and 8 bases from J, leaving 9 bases between. The CDR3 loop spans 12 amino acids. Per the germline V gene, CDR1 is MDHEN and CDR2 is SYDVKM. The chain employs TRBV28 and TRBJ1-1; D not certain. Sequenced material: peripheral blood. This sequence originates from a woman aged 25 to 39 with active or convalescent COVID-19. The CDR3 loop is CASSLVDREAFF. The CDR3 DNA follows: TGTGCCAGCAGTTTAGTCGATAGAGAAGCTTTCTTT.